These 9 T cell receptor beta chains originate from one sample sequenced in a study of blood T cell repertoires in COVID-19. Measured with immunoSEQ multiplex PCR; TCRdb has only the in-frame clones, and not every one. The sample consists of approximately 360,000 clones, roughly 90% of them appearing once. Material: PBMCs or T cells enriched from blood (not recorded which). All receptors come from a woman younger than 45 with acute COVID-19.

Details on this clone: Other nucleotide sequences from this sample produce the same CDR3. The chain recombines TRBV5-1 with TRBJ1-4, with D uncertain. The V gene lost 0 bases and the J gene lost 4 bases, with 7 bases spanning the gap. Germline CDR1 reads SGHRS; CDR2 reads YFSETQ. CDR3 size: 14 residues. In DNA, the CDR3 is TGCGCCAGCAGCTTGGGGCAAAGTAATGAAAAACTGTTTTTT. This translates into CASSLGQSNEKLFF.

The chain carries TRBV2 and TRBJ2-7, with D maybe TRBD1 (5 bases). Trimming removed 6 bases from V and 0 bases from J, with 9 bases in between. From germline, CDR1 is SNHLY and CDR2 FYNNEI. The CDR3 has 13 amino acids. CDR3 DNA: TGTGCCAGCAGGGGGCTCCACTCCTACGAGCAGTACTTC. This gives the protein CASRGLHSYEQYF.

The chain couples TRBV25-1 to TRBJ1-4; D is undetermined. V gave up 5 bases and J gave up 8 bases, with 9 bases separating them. This CDR3 comprises 12 residues. The germline V gene encodes CDR1 MGHDK and CDR2 SYGVNS. The CDR3 DNA reads TGTGCCAGCAGTTGGCGGGAAGAAAAACTGTTTTTT. This encodes CASSWREEKLFF.

This sequence joins TRBV3-1 (or the pseudogene TRBV3-2) and TRBJ2-1, with TRBD2 as a possible D gene (5 bases). The length of the CDR3 is 15 residues. Trimming pared 4 bases from V and 0 bases from J, leaving 10 bases between. Germline V gene data show CDR1 as LGHDT and CDR2 as YNNKEL (reference sequence). As DNA, the CDR3 is TGTGCCAGCAGCCGTGGGGAGAGCTCCTACAATGAGCAGTTCTTC. Its protein product is CASSRGESSYNEQFF.

The chain employs TRBV21-1 and TRBJ2-3; the table's D call, TRBD2, was not checked against the DNA. TRBV21-1 corresponds to a pseudogene. The CDR3 is 17 amino acids. CDR3 coding DNA: TGTGCCAATTTCCAGCGGGGGCCCCGGTCGGATACAGATACGCAGTATTTT. Its translation is CANFQRGPRSDTDTQYF.

The rearrangement links TRBV24-1 to TRBJ2-1; D is undetermined. The CDR3 sequence is 15 residues long. With 9 bases removed from V and 0 bases from J, the gap between germline ends came to 14 bases. Germline CDR1 reads KGHDR; CDR2 reads SFDVKD. CDR3 residues: CATSFKESSYNEQFF. CDR3 nucleotide sequence: TGTGCCACCTCTTTTAAGGAGAGCTCCTACAATGAGCAGTTCTTC.

This clone was detected only once. V gene TRBV29-1 combines with J gene TRBJ2-7; TRBD1 matches at 12 bases. There are 13 residues in the CDR3. Germline V gene data show CDR1 as SQVTM and CDR2 as ANQGSEA. V shed 6 bases, J shed 4 bases, and the junction held 4 bases outside the gene matches. In DNA, the CDR3 is TGCAGCGTGAGGGACAGGGGGCGGTACGAGCAGTACTTC. Residues: CSVRDRGRYEQYF.

This clone was recorded once. One junction end disagrees with the germline gene, perhaps due to a read error. The chain is built from TRBV3-1 (or the pseudogene TRBV3-2) and TRBJ1-3, with D possibly being TRBD1 (6 bases). CDR1 is LGHDT, CDR2 YNNKEL, per germline (reference sequence). CDR3 size: 15 residues. DNA of the CDR3: TGTGCCAGCAGTCAAGAACAGGGTATTAGAAACACCATATATTTT. Its protein product is CASSQEQGIRNTIYF.

The CDR3 DNA is TGTGCCAGCTCACCCAAGGAGGGCTACACCTTC. As protein: CASSPKEGYTF. The J gene is TRBJ1-2, the V gene TRBV18; D is uncertain. V shed 3 bases and J shed 8 bases, with 7 bases lying between them. This CDR3 has 11 amino acids. CDR1 and CDR2 from the germline V gene are KGHSH and LQKENI.